What follows are 12 T cell receptor beta chains derived from one specimen sequenced in a study of blood T cells in healthy people across ages. The authors ran a second PCR of roughly 7 to 11 cycles using a sample-barcoded 5' primer and a J-beta primer mix. TCRdb used MiXCR to reprocess the 5' RACE reads, holding one entry per CDR3 protein. The sample lists around 650,000 distinct CDR3 sequences, 32% occurring once. Input material: blood. The receptors stem from a woman older than 75 in good health.

The rearrangement links TRBV5-1 to TRBJ2-7; 7 bases line up with TRBD1. The germline V gene has CDR1 SGHRS and CDR2 YFSETQ. The trim removed 4 bases at V and 3 bases at J, leaving 13 bases unmatched. The length of the CDR3 is 16 residues. This CDR3 reads CASSLGQAKWDYEQYF. In DNA form, the CDR3 reads TGCGCCAGCAGCCTCGGACAGGCTAAGTGGGACTACGAGCAGTACTTC.

This clonotype was counted between two and nine times. This chain links TRBV4-1 with TRBJ1-2; D possibly corresponds to TRBD1 (6 bases). This CDR3 contains 16 residues. Looked up from germline, CDR1 is MGHRA and CDR2 is YSYEKL. The germline V and J ends were trimmed by 0 bases and 2 bases, with 13 bases remaining between them. The CDR3 DNA is TGCGCCAGCAGCCAAGAGAGGGCCAGGGGAAACTATGGCTACACCTTC. Amino acid sequence: CASSQERARGNYGYTF.

V gene TRBV14 combines with J gene TRBJ2-5, with D tentatively TRBD2 (6 bases). The CDR3 extends over 14 amino acids. Trimming pared 2 bases from V and 3 bases from J, leaving 10 bases between. CDR1 is SGHDN and CDR2 is FVKESK in the germline V gene. The CDR3 region is CASSQLGRKETQYF. For the CDR3, the DNA is TGTGCCAGCAGCCAACTTGGGAGGAAAGAGACCCAGTACTTC. The full variable domain, in which reference TRBV14 and TRBJ2-5 provide the parts outside the CDR3, is EAGVTQFPSHSVIEKGQTVTLRCDPISGHDNLYWYRRVMGKEIKFLLHFVKESKQDESGMPNNRFLAERTGGTYSTLKVQPAELEDSGVYFCASSQLGRKETQYFGPGTRLLVL.

This clonotype was recorded a few times. One end of the junction is discordant with germline, which a read error may explain. This chain links TRBV5-1 with TRBJ2-5; 8 bases are a match to TRBD2. This CDR3 contains 16 residues. CDR1 and CDR2 from the germline V gene are SGHRS and YFSETQ. CDR3 amino acids: CASGLVPAGVQETQYF. CDR3 DNA: TGCGCCAGCGGCTTGGTCCCAGCGGGGGTCCAAGAGACCCAGTACTTC.

V usage is TRBV5-1 and J usage is TRBJ1-3; no definite D call. Germline loops: CDR1 SGHRS, CDR2 YFSETQ. Trimming took off 0 bases at V and 8 bases at J, with 15 bases between the two ends. The CDR3 spans 15 residues. CDR3 residues: CASSLAEVSIDTIYF. The DNA of the CDR3 is TGCGCCAGCAGCTTGGCCGAGGTTTCGATTGACACCATATATTTT.

CDR3 DNA sequence: TGCGCCAGCAGCTTGGATCAAGGGATCGGTGGCTACACCTTC. Encoded protein: CASSLDQGIGGYTF. The chain is built from TRBV5-1 and TRBJ1-2; D call uncertain. This CDR3 has 14 residues. CDR1 and CDR2 (germline): SGHRS, YFSETQ. V was trimmed by 0 bases and J by 7 bases, leaving 13 bases between them. The whole variable domain, remainder taken from reference TRBV5-1 and TRBJ1-2, is KAGVTQTPRYLIKTRGQQVTLSCSPISGHRSVSWYQQTPGQGLQFLFEYFSETQRNKGNFPGRFSGRQFSNSRSEMNVSTLELGDSALYLCASSLDQGIGGYTFGSGTRLTVV.

There are many counts of this clonotype. This chain links TRBV6-2 or TRBV6-3 with TRBJ1-1, with D perhaps matching TRBD1 (5 bases). V was shortened by 6 bases and J by 2 bases, with 10 bases between the two germline ends. The CDR3 spans 13 residues. CDR1 and CDR2 from the germline V gene are MNHEY and SVGEGT. CDR3 nucleotides: TGTGCCAGCAGGGGGACGGCCAACACTGAAGCTTTCTTT. Translation gives CASRGTANTEAFF.

Notes on this clonotype: Just one base apart from a much larger clone, this may be a read error. CDR3 DNA: TGCGCCAGCAGCTGGAGGGAGAGAGAGACCCAGTACTTC. Its protein is CASSWRERETQYF. The rearrangement links TRBV5-1 to TRBJ2-5; possibly TRBD2 for D (6 bases). The CDR3 is made up of 13 amino acids. Per the germline V gene, CDR1 is SGHRS and CDR2 is YFSETQ. V lost 3 bases to trimming and J lost 4 bases, with 10 bases between them.

This clonotype was seen repeatedly, ten times or more. The chain carries TRBV27 and TRBJ1-5; D gene ambiguous. This CDR3 contains 14 residues. V was pared by 6 bases and J by 4 bases, with 13 bases between. CDR1 MNHEY and CDR2 SMNVEV come from the germline V gene (reference sequence). CDR3 coding DNA: TGTGCCAGCAGCCTAACTCGGGGAAATCAGCCCCAGCATTTT. Protein sequence: CASSLTRGNQPQHF.

The V call is TRBV5-1, the J call TRBJ2-6; D gene unclear. V lost 0 bases and J lost 2, with 9 bases in between. Per the germline V gene, CDR1 is SGHRS and CDR2 is YFSETQ. The CDR3 is 16 amino acids. This CDR3 is CASSLEVGTGANVLTF. DNA for the CDR3: TGCGCCAGCAGCTTGGAAGTGGGGACTGGGGCCAACGTCCTGACTTTC.

This clonotype has only one observation. The junction departs from germline at one end; a sequencing error may be responsible. V gene TRBV12-3 or TRBV12-4 combines with J gene TRBJ1-1; D is uncertain. This CDR3 contains 15 residues. The DNA of the CDR3 is TGTGCCAGCAGCTCCTGGGTCCGCATGAACACTAAAGCTTTCTTT. Translating gives CASSSWVRMNTKAFF.

This clonotype was observed a handful of times. The genes are TRBV12-3 or TRBV12-4 and TRBJ2-3, with D uncertain. This CDR3 has 15 residues. V lost 6 bases and J 0 bases, leaving 13 bases between the germline ends. The CDR3 loop is CASSWMGPSTDTQYF. CDR3 bases: TGTGCCAGCAGCTGGATGGGCCCTAGCACAGATACGCAGTATTTT.